The 22 T cell receptor beta chains below all came from one sample that was sequenced in a study of radiotherapy plus CTLA-4 blockade in lung cancer. TCRdb's copy holds only in-frame clones and misses some; the assay was immunoSEQ multiplex PCR. The sample has tens of thousands of clones, around 88% seen once. This sample comprised peripheral blood, obtained from a patient treated with radiotherapy plus ipilimumab. These receptors were collected from a human donor with non-small cell lung cancer who had a partial response to radiotherapy plus ipilimumab.

This clone came up once. The chain joins TRBV21-1 to TRBJ2-7; TRBD1 is the table's D call, not checked against the DNA. TRBV21-1 is deemed a pseudogene. The CDR3 runs to 15 residues. The CDR3 loop reads CASSKGQGIGLEQYF. CDR3 nucleotide sequence: TGTGCCAGCAGCAAGGGACAGGGAATAGGGCTCGAGCAGTACTTC.

The chain is built from TRBV7-2 and TRBJ1-2; 8 bases map to TRBD1. Germline CDR1 SGHTA, CDR2 FQGNSA. V gave up 5 bases and J gave up 0 bases; unmatched junction bases: 5. The CDR3 sequence is 15 residues long. The CDR3 protein is CASSLGTGANYGYTF. Written as DNA, the CDR3 is TGTGCCAGCAGCCTCGGGACAGGTGCTAACTATGGCTACACCTTC.

The chain joins TRBV6-6 to TRBJ1-1; D is possibly TRBD1 (6 bases). The length of the CDR3 is 12 residues. Germline CDR1 and CDR2: MNHNY and SVGAGI (reference sequence). Trimming pared 5 bases from V and 7 bases from J, leaving 11 bases between. In nucleotides, the CDR3 is TGTGCCAGCAGTACCCGACAGGTTGAAGCTTTCTTT. Its protein is CASSTRQVEAFF.

J is TRBJ1-2 and V is TRBV28, with no clear D. The V end lost 1 base, the J end lost 5 bases, and 5 bases lay between the germline ends. Germline CDR1 reads MDHEN; CDR2 reads SYDVKM. The CDR3 contains 12 residues. CDR3 protein: CASSLSQYGYTF. The CDR3 bases are TGTGCCAGCAGTTTATCACAATATGGCTACACCTTC.

The genes are TRBV15 and TRBJ1-2, with D uncertain. Deletions cut 3 bases from V and 1 base from J, with 9 bases between. From germline, CDR1 is LNHNV and CDR2 YYDKDF (reference sequence). The CDR3 loop spans 14 amino acids. The chain's CDR3 is CATSRSQDNYGYTF. CDR3 nucleotide sequence: TGTGCCACCAGCAGGTCCCAGGATAACTATGGCTACACCTTC.

J is TRBJ1-5 and V is TRBV2; no clear D gene. Per germline, CDR1 SNHLY and CDR2 FYNNEI. The V end lost 6 bases, the J end lost 1 base, and 10 bases lay between the germline ends. The length of the CDR3 is 14 residues. The CDR3 nucleotides are TGTGCCAGCAGGAGACATGGCAGCAATCAGCCCCAGCATTTT. It yields the protein CASRRHGSNQPQHF.

This rearrangement joins TRBV7-6 to TRBJ2-7, with D tentatively TRBD2 (5 bases). This CDR3 has 12 residues. The germline V and J ends were trimmed by 4 bases and 7 bases, with 11 bases remaining between them. Germline loops: CDR1 SGHVS, CDR2 FNYEAQ. DNA for the CDR3: TGTGCCAGCAGCTCCTCTTCGGGGGAGCAGTACTTC. Protein: CASSSSSGEQYF.

The rearrangement joins TRBV18 to TRBJ1-1, with 7 bases lining up with TRBD1. Germline V CDR1 and CDR2: KGHSH, LQKENI. The length of the CDR3 is 16 residues. The V gene end was trimmed by 2 bases and the J gene end by 5 bases; junction bases not matched to a gene: 11. DNA for the CDR3: TGTGCCAGCTCACCAGGCCGAACAGGGGATGGAACTGAAGCTTTCTTT. It encodes CASSPGRTGDGTEAFF.

The V gene is TRBV4-1, the J gene TRBJ2-5; 13 bases line up with TRBD2. The germline CDR1 and CDR2 sequences are MGHRA and YSYEKL. After removal of 5 bases from V and 11 bases from J, the junction contained 14 bases not matched to a gene. There are 16 residues in the CDR3. CDR3 in amino acids: CASSVSTSGRAREQYF. The CDR3 DNA follows: TGCGCCAGCAGCGTCTCCACTAGCGGGAGGGCGCGGGAGCAGTACTTC.

The chain's CDR3 is CASIPTGATNEKLFF. The CDR3 nucleotides are TGTGCCAGTATCCCAACAGGGGCAACTAATGAAAAACTGTTTTTT. The chain is built from TRBV19 and TRBJ1-4, with 7 bases fitting TRBD1. Trimming took 7 bases from V and 0 from J; bases not matched to a gene: 5. This CDR3 contains 15 residues. Germline CDR1 LNHDA, CDR2 SQIVND (reference sequence).

This clone was found once. V is TRBV7-9 and J is TRBJ2-1, with 7 bases that match TRBD2. Germline assignment: CDR1 SEHNR and CDR2 FQNEAQ (reference sequence). The CDR3 runs to 14 residues. V trimming: 1 base; J trimming: 7 bases; junction bases outside the gene matches: 4. The CDR3 sequence is CASSLGGRGNEQFF. The CDR3 nucleotides are TGTGCCAGCAGCTTAGGCGGGAGAGGAAATGAGCAGTTCTTC.

This sequence joins TRBV19 and TRBJ1-2, with TRBD1 matching 10 bases. The junction had 8 bases not matched to a gene; V was cut back by 8 bases and J by 8 bases. The CDR3 spans 13 residues. Germline lookup yields CDR1 LNHDA and CDR2 SQIVND (reference sequence). CDR3 protein: CASSTGGRRGYTF. The DNA of the CDR3 is TGTGCCAGTTCGACAGGGGGCAGGCGAGGCTACACCTTC.

The chain recombines TRBV18 with TRBJ2-3; D might be TRBD1 (6 bases). The CDR3 loop spans 17 amino acids. V was shortened by 3 bases and J by 4 bases, with 20 bases between the two germline ends. In germline, CDR1 is KGHSH, CDR2 LQKENI. The CDR3 DNA follows: TGTGCCAGCTCACCCCTGTGGCCGGACAGAAAGGCAGATACGCAGTATTTT. Its translation is CASSPLWPDRKADTQYF.

The CDR3 nucleotides read TGTGCCAGCAGCGTAGGCCAGGGTGGTGGAGGGGAGCTGTTTTTT. Translating gives CASSVGQGGGGELFF. The chain joins TRBV9 to TRBJ2-2; possible D gene TRBD1, 5 bases. V gave up 0 bases and J gave up 8 bases, with 14 bases separating them. CDR1 SGDLS and CDR2 YYNGEE come from the germline V gene. This CDR3 is built from 15 residues.

The rearrangement joins TRBV9 to TRBJ1-2; 9 nucleotides align to TRBD1. The CDR3 runs 14 residues. Germline V lookup: CDR1 SGDLS, CDR2 YYNGEE. The V segment lost 0 bases and the J segment 12 bases; nucleotides outside the gene matches: 9. CDR3 nucleotides: TGTGCCAGCAGCGTAGCTACAGGGGGCGGAGGCCACACCTTC. Its translation is CASSVATGGGGHTF.

The J gene is TRBJ1-1, the V gene TRBV19; no clear D. Germline assignment: CDR1 LNHDA and CDR2 SQIVND (reference sequence). V was clipped by 0 bases and J by 1 base, with 6 bases between them. The CDR3 loop spans 14 amino acids. CDR3 protein: CASSIDSWNTEAFF. CDR3 sequence (DNA): TGTGCCAGTAGTATAGATTCCTGGAACACTGAAGCTTTCTTT. The full variable domain, with the rest looked up from reference TRBV19 and TRBJ1-1, is DGGITQSPKYLFRKEGQNVTLSCEQNLNHDAMYWYRQDPGQGLRLIYYSQIVNDFQKGDIAEGYSVSREKKESFPLTVTSAQKNPTAFYLCASSIDSWNTEAFFGQGTRLTVV.

The rearrangement joins TRBV18 to TRBJ1-2; 7 bases are shared with TRBD1. The CDR3 is 15 residues long. Unmatched junction bases numbered 6, after V lost 5 bases and J lost 0 bases. CDR1 is KGHSH, CDR2 LQKENI, per germline. This CDR3 is CASSEQGLSNYGYTF. The CDR3 nucleotides read TGTGCCAGCTCAGAACAGGGGCTCTCTAACTATGGCTACACCTTC.

This clone has just one count. The chain joins TRBV18 to TRBJ1-1, with no clear D. This CDR3 has 14 amino acids. V lost 4 bases and J 0 bases, leaving 9 bases between the germline ends. Germline CDR1 reads KGHSH; CDR2 reads LQKENI. CDR3 sequence: CASSQAQMNTEAFF. The CDR3 DNA reads TGTGCCAGCTCACAAGCACAGATGAACACTGAAGCTTTCTTT.

The chain recombines TRBV2 with TRBJ1-2; 10 bases match TRBD1. This CDR3 is built from 15 residues. The junction had 6 bases not matched to a gene; V was cut back by 6 bases and J by 2 bases. The germline V gene has CDR1 SNHLY and CDR2 FYNNEI. Here the CDR3 DNA reads TGTGCCAGCAGACCAGGACAGGGGGGCAACTATGGCTACACCTTC. Amino acid sequence: CASRPGQGGNYGYTF. Filled out from reference TRBV2 and TRBJ1-2, the complete variable domain reads EPEVTQTPSHQVTQMGQEVILRCVPISNHLYFYWYRQILGQKVEFLVSFYNNEISEKSEIFDDQFSVERPDGSNFTLKIRSTKLEDSAMYFCASRPGQGGNYGYTFGSGTRLTVV.

The gene calls are TRBV7-2 and TRBJ1-4; 7 bases align to TRBD1. The V gene end was trimmed by 1 base and the J gene end by 7 bases; junction bases not matched to a gene: 9. CDR1 is SGHTA, CDR2 FQGNSA, per germline. The CDR3 consists of 16 residues. CDR3 bases: TGTGCCAGCAGCTTAGGTCGGAAGGGGGCGGGTGAAAAACTGTTTTTT. Amino acids: CASSLGRKGAGEKLFF.

V usage is TRBV27 and J usage is TRBJ1-2; 7 nucleotides match TRBD1. This CDR3 region has 14 residues. The germline V gene encodes CDR1 MNHEY and CDR2 SMNVEV (reference sequence). With V trimmed by 6 bases and J by 2 bases, 6 bases remained unmatched. CDR3 DNA: TGTGCCAGCAGCCAAATGACAGGGAACTATGGCTACACCTTC. This sequence encodes CASSQMTGNYGYTF.

This chain joins TRBV30 and TRBJ2-5, with D maybe TRBD2 (6 bases). V lost 3 bases to trimming and J lost 2 bases, with 13 bases between them. This CDR3 region has 14 residues. Germline V gives CDR1 GTSNPN, CDR2 SVGIG (reference sequence). The CDR3 loop reads CAWRRLGFQETQYF. The CDR3 DNA reads as TGTGCCTGGAGACGACTAGGATTTCAAGAGACCCAGTACTTC. The full variable domain, rest sourced from reference TRBV30 and TRBJ2-5, is SQTIHQWPATLVQPVGSPLSLECTVEGTSNPNLYWYRQAAGRGLQLLFYSVGIGQISSEVPQNLSASRPQDRQFILSSKKLLLSDSGFYLCAWRRLGFQETQYFGPGTRLLVL.